This TCR beta chain was observed in a study of cytomegalovirus exposure and HLA in healthy donors. Though nominally healthy at sampling, donors likely had unrecorded immune exposures. The PCR employed 60 Vbeta primers together with 13 Jbeta primers. Sequenced by immunoSEQ multiplex PCR; TCRdb stores in-frame clones only, minus some. This table has more than 85,000 clones, under 80% appearing once. The CDR3 is 17 amino acids. V was clipped by 0 bases and J by 5 bases; unmatched bases: 10. The germline gives CDR1 SGHDN, CDR2 FVKESK. Study-level findings and limits: Being indistinguishable, some V segments were excluded, TRBV6-2 and TRBV6-3 among them. A reported reduction in N-insertions relative to the approximately 690-donor mean was seen in an Asian-associated ancestry cluster in a later analysis. Roughly uniform depth of sequencing across donors was assumed in presence/absence analyses.

On this clone: The antigen is unknown.

The receptor was isolated from a boy younger than 18 in good health and CMV-seronegative. The chain joins TRBV14 to TRBJ2-3; 8 positions agree with TRBD2. Sample: PBMCs. CDR3 loop: CASSQDFVGGRIDTQYF. The CDR3, as DNA: TGTGCCAGCAGCCAAGATTTTGTTGGCGGGAGGATAGATACGCAGTATTTT.